The clone carrying this T cell receptor beta chain was seen repeatedly, ten times or more. As yet, its antigen is unknown. With a J-beta primer mix and a sample-barcoded 5' primer, a second PCR ran roughly 6 to 11 cycles. Each CDR3 protein is one row after TCRdb ran MiXCR on the 5' RACE reads. The data show fewer than 750,000 distinct CDR3 sequences, over 40% seen once. The CDR3 runs to 16 residues. J lost 6 bases, V lost 6 bases, and 14 bases had no gene match. Germline lookup yields CDR1 MNHEY and CDR2 SMNVEV (reference sequence). This specimen belongs to a study of blood T cells in healthy people across ages. Overall study results and limits: Percentage of naive T cells showed a strong correlation with TCR beta diversity.

Approximately 9.2 milliliters was the volume of peripheral blood drawn from each donor. Isolation of PBMCs gave at least 6.5 million cells per sample. Sequenced input: blood. This TCR derives from a woman aged 80 or older in good health. This chain uses TRBV27 with TRBJ2-1, with 7 bases aligning to TRBD2. The DNA of the CDR3 is TGTGCCAGCAGGTCGGCGGGAGTGGGTTTGGGCAATGAGCAGTTCTTC. It translates to CASRSAGVGLGNEQFF.